This T cell receptor beta chain appears in the sequencing data of a study of cytomegalovirus exposure and HLA in healthy donors. Worth noting for this clone: Its antigen is unidentified.

CDR1 is MNHEY and CDR2 is SMNVEV in the germline V gene (reference sequence). V was clipped by 3 bases and J by 5 bases, with 22 bases between them. The CDR3 is made up of 17 amino acids. Sequenced by immunoSEQ multiplex PCR; TCRdb stores in-frame clones only, minus some. The repertoire holds 150,000 to 200,000 clones, with roughly nine tenths as singletons. Whole-study results and caveats: Altogether, 150 or so TCR beta chains were recorded as cytomegalovirus-associated.

The clonotype was recovered from a woman aged 30 to 39 in good health and CMV-seronegative. The sample was PBMCs. The rearrangement links TRBV27 to TRBJ1-2; perhaps TRBD1 as D (6 bases). This CDR3 reads CASSFSILGQFFYGYTF. CDR3 DNA: TGTGCCAGCAGTTTCAGTATTCTCGGACAGTTCTTTTATGGCTACACCTTC.